One sample yielded the 15 T cell receptor beta chains listed below, sequenced in a study of radiation and T cells in renal cell carcinoma (TCRdb year 2020). The meaning of the sample's time point label: tumor resected at nephrectomy. The label giving this sample's treatment or condition can be read as: 15 Gy SBRT to primary tumor, nephrectomy 4 weeks later. The receptor library was made with the immunoSEQ multiplex PCR assay. Sourced from immuneACCESS, this table was stored by TCRdb with only in-frame sequences that have V and J called. A share of the clones is absent; for the studies checked, an unresolved V gene accounts for under half, and the remainder has no known explanation. For this sample there are roughly 12,000 clones; 33% appear just once. 15% of the sample is taken by the ten largest. The sequencing here drew on tumor tissue, taken from a patient whose treatment included radiotherapy and nephrectomy. These receptors were collected from a man in his 60s with renal cell carcinoma.

The V call is TRBV4-3, the J call TRBJ1-2; D is unresolved. V was trimmed by 1 base and J by 4 bases, leaving 10 bases between them. This CDR3 is built from 14 residues. CDR1 and CDR2 (germline): LGHNA, YSLEER. DNA of the CDR3: TGCGCCAGCAGCCAAGGCGGACTCCCCTATGGCTACACCTTC. Protein product: CASSQGGLPYGYTF.

Only a few counts were recorded for this clone. The V call is TRBV5-4, the J call TRBJ2-5; a weak D match, TRBD2 (6 bases). CDR1 SGHNT and CDR2 YYREEE come from the germline V gene (reference sequence). The V end lost 4 bases, the J end lost 5 bases, and 15 bases lay between the germline ends. This CDR3 contains 14 residues. The CDR3 sequence is CASSPEGLAETQYF. DNA for the CDR3: TGTGCCAGCAGCCCGGAGGGGCTAGCGGAGACCCAGTACTTC. The full variable domain, completed using reference TRBV5-4 and TRBJ2-5, is ETGVTQSPTHLIKTRGQQVTLRCSSQSGHNTVSWYQQALGQGPQFIFQYYREEENGRGNFPPRFSGLQFPNYSSELNVNALELDDSALYLCASSPEGLAETQYFGPGTRLLVL.

This clone was picked up a small number of times. The chain recombines TRBV13 with TRBJ2-7, with no clear D. Germline values: CDR1 PRHDT, CDR2 FYEKMQ (reference sequence). V lost 1 base and J 3 bases, leaving 10 bases between the germline ends. The CDR3 consists of 14 residues. CDR3 sequence (DNA): TGTGCCAGCAGCTTAGCCAGAAGTGACTACGAGCAGTACTTC. Protein sequence: CASSLARSDYEQYF.

This chain uses TRBV10-3 with TRBJ1-2; 9 bases match TRBD1. The CDR3 has 13 amino acids. CDR1 and CDR2 (germline): ENHRY, SYGVKD. With V trimmed by 10 bases and J by 4 bases, 7 bases remained unmatched. CDR3 amino acids: CATPGQGFYGYTF. In DNA, the CDR3 is TGTGCCACTCCGGGACAGGGCTTCTATGGCTACACCTTC.

The chain carries TRBV13 and TRBJ2-6; TRBD1 matches 8 bases. The junction had 1 base not matched to a gene; V was cut back by 1 base and J by 2 bases. The CDR3 is 16 amino acids. Looked up from germline, CDR1 is PRHDT and CDR2 is FYEKMQ (reference sequence). CDR3 in DNA: TGTGCCAGCAGCTTAGACAGGGGGGCTGGGGCCAACGTCCTGACTTTC. It yields the protein CASSLDRGAGANVLTF.

The J gene is TRBJ1-1, the V gene TRBV9, with 10 bases that match TRBD1. V lost 3 bases to trimming and J lost 0 bases; unmatched junction nucleotides: 5. Per the germline V gene, CDR1 is SGDLS and CDR2 is YYNGEE. The CDR3 is 16 amino acids. CDR3 loop: CASSATGGFMNTEAFF. The CDR3 DNA reads as TGTGCCAGCAGCGCGACAGGGGGCTTTATGAACACTGAAGCTTTCTTT.

This clone occurred a few times. The chain couples TRBV15 to TRBJ1-3; 10 bases are a match to TRBD1. Germline V gene data show CDR1 as LNHNV and CDR2 as YYDKDF (reference sequence). The CDR3 covers 17 residues. V gave up 1 base and J gave up 2 bases; unmatched junction bases: 5. CDR3 loop: CATSRGQGAMTGNTIYF. The CDR3 bases are TGTGCCACCAGCAGAGGACAGGGGGCTATGACTGGAAACACCATATATTTT. Looking up the rest from reference TRBV15 and TRBJ1-3 gives the full variable domain: DAMVIQNPRYQVTQFGKPVTLSCSQTLNHNVMYWYQQKSSQAPKLLFHYYDKDFNNEADTPDNFQSRRPNTSFCFLDIRSPGLGDTAMYLCATSRGQGAMTGNTIYFGEGSWLTVV.

The rearrangement links TRBV29-1 to TRBJ2-7, with D perhaps TRBD1 (6 bases). Germline V gene sequence: CDR1 SQVTM, CDR2 ANQGSEA. There are 12 residues in the CDR3. The V end lost 7 bases, the J end lost 2 bases, and 12 bases lay between the germline ends. CDR3 protein: CSAGTGTYEQYF. The CDR3 DNA follows: TGCAGCGCGGGAACAGGGACCTACGAGCAGTACTTC.

The chain links TRBV29-1 to TRBJ1-2; D perhaps matches TRBD1 (5 bases). In germline, CDR1 is SQVTM, CDR2 ANQGSEA. The CDR3 totals 13 residues. V was trimmed by 3 bases and J by 8 bases, leaving 16 bases between them. CDR3 in amino acids: CSVEISGAGGYTF. CDR3 sequence (DNA): TGCAGCGTTGAGATTAGCGGGGCTGGGGGCTACACCTTC.

This clone is medium-sized within its sample. The genes are TRBV4-2 and TRBJ1-2, with 7 bases that match TRBD1. Germline V CDR1 and CDR2: LGHNA, YNFKEQ. The CDR3 is made up of 13 amino acids. Trimming cost V 2 bases and J 5 bases; bases outside gene matches: 2. The CDR3: CASSQKGAYGYTF. CDR3 nucleotides: TGTGCCAGCAGCCAAAAGGGGGCGTATGGCTACACCTTC.

This clone was counted ten times or more. The chain carries TRBV19 and TRBJ2-3; 9 bases fit TRBD1. The CDR3 length is 16 residues. Germline CDR1 is LNHDA and CDR2 is SQIVND (reference sequence). J gave up 7 bases and V 5 bases, and 13 bases lay outside the gene matches. The CDR3 is CASSSQPGQGLYTQYF. The CDR3, as DNA: TGTGCCAGTAGTTCTCAACCGGGACAGGGCCTATATACGCAGTATTTT.

The chain carries TRBV5-7 and TRBJ2-7, with TRBD1 identical over 10 bases. TRBV5-7 carries the ORF label, with uncertain function. This CDR3 is 11 amino acids long. The CDR3 DNA follows: TGTGCCAGCAGCTTGCGGACAGGGGGACACGTC. It specifies CASSLRTGGHV.

The chain joins TRBV7-6 to TRBJ2-3; 10 nucleotides match TRBD1. The CDR3 is made up of 17 amino acids. V lost 5 bases to trimming and J lost 2 bases; unmatched junction nucleotides: 10. The germline V gene has CDR1 SGHVS and CDR2 FNYEAQ. Here the CDR3 DNA reads TGTGCCAGCAGCCCCGGGGGAGGGACAGGGGACACAGATACGCAGTATTTT. Its protein is CASSPGGGTGDTDTQYF.

This clone rates as medium-sized. The rearrangement uses TRBV6-5 and TRBJ1-1; tentatively, D is TRBD1 (6 bases). The length of the CDR3 is 13 residues. Trimming left V 0 bases short and J 7 bases short, with 9 bases between. The germline gives CDR1 MNHEY, CDR2 SVGAGI. The CDR3 protein is CASSYSQGSEAFF. CDR3 in DNA: TGTGCCAGCAGTTACTCACAGGGCAGTGAAGCTTTCTTT.

This chain uses TRBV5-4 with TRBJ1-2, with 7 bases lining up with TRBD1. The germline CDR1 and CDR2 sequences are SGHNT and YYREEE (reference sequence). The CDR3 runs to 13 residues. J gave up 4 bases and V 3 bases, and 3 bases lay outside the gene matches. CDR3 loop: CASSSGQAYGYTF. The CDR3, as DNA: TGTGCCAGCAGCTCCGGACAGGCCTATGGCTACACCTTC.